This entry describes one TCR beta chain. No antigen is known for it. Every patient had bone marrow sampled while the disease was active. This sample is drawn from a study of read filtering for tumor transcriptome and immune sequencing. In the study overall: Fewer than 10 patients were R-ISS I, more than 15 were R-ISS II, 6 or 7 were R-ISS III. Per sample, TCR-region reads ranged about 4 to 11 million by IR-seq, about 75 to 1273 by RNA-seq. General observations from the study: IR-seq and RNA-seq agreed better without single-read clonotypes.

The germline V gene has CDR1 MNHEY and CDR2 SVGEGT. This CDR3 spans 14 amino acids. Trimming took 3 bases from V and 6 from J, leaving 14 bases between them. Molecular barcoded adaptors covering alpha/delta and beta/gamma chains were used on around 370 ng RNA. Via MiXCR, TCRdb re-called the reads, giving one row per CDR3 protein. The sample holds tens of thousands of distinct CDR3 sequences, about 13% seen once. What was sequenced was a population of CD138-negative cells sorted from bone marrow. This clonotype originated in a donor over 35 with multiple myeloma. The J gene is TRBJ1-1, the V gene TRBV6-2 or TRBV6-3; maybe TRBD1 (5 bases). CDR3 bases: TGTGCCAGCAGTTATATTCCAGGGATGTCTGAAGCTTTCTTT. Its protein product is CASSYIPGMSEAFF.